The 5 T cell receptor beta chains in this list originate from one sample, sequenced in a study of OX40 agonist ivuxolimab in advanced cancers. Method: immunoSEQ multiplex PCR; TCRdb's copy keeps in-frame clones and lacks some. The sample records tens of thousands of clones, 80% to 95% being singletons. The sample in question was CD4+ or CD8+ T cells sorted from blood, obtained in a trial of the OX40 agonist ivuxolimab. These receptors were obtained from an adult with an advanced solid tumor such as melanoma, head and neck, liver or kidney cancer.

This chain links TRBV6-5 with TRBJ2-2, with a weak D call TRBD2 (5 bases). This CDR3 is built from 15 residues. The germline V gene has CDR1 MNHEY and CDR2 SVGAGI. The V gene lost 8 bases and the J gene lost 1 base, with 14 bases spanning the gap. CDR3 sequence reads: CASLTRAQNTGELFF. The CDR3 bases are TGTGCCAGCCTGACGAGGGCACAGAACACCGGGGAGCTGTTTTTT.

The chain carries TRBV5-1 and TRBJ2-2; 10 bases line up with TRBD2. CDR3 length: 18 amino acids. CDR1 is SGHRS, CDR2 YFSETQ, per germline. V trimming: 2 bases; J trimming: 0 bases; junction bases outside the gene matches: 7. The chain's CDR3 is CASSLLSLAGSNTGELFF. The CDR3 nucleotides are TGCGCCAGCAGCTTACTGTCACTAGCGGGGTCGAACACCGGGGAGCTGTTTTTT.

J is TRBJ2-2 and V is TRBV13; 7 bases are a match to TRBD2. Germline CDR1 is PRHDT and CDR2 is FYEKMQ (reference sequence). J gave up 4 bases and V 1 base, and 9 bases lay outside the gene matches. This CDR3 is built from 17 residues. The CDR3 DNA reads TGTGCCAGCAGCTTAGTGATCGGGGAGGGTGCCACCGGGGAGCTGTTTTTT. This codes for CASSLVIGEGATGELFF.

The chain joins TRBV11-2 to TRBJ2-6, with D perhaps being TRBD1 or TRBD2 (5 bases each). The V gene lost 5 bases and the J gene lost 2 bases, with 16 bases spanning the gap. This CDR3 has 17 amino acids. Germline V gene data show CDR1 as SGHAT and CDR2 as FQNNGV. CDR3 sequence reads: CASSLQPRDPGANVLTF. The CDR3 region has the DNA TGTGCCAGCAGCCTCCAACCCCGGGACCCTGGGGCCAACGTCCTGACTTTC.

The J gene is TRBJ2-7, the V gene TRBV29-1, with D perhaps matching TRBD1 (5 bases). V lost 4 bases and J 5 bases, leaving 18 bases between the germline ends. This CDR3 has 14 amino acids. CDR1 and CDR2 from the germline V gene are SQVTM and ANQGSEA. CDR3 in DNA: TGCAGCGTTGGCCCCAGGGCAGGGCTGGACGAGCAGTACTTC. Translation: CSVGPRAGLDEQYF.